Listed here are 3 T cell receptor beta chains from one sample, sequenced in a study of blood T cell repertoires in COVID-19. Measured with immunoSEQ multiplex PCR; TCRdb has only the in-frame clones, and not every one. The sample lists some 78,000 clones; about 83% were seen once. The specimen was peripheral blood. The source is a woman of 80 years or more with active or convalescent COVID-19.

This chain uses TRBV5-1 with TRBJ1-1; 10 nucleotides agree with TRBD1. CDR3 length: 15 amino acids. The V segment lost 2 bases and the J segment 7 bases; nucleotides outside the gene matches: 8. The germline V gene has CDR1 SGHRS and CDR2 YFSETQ. This CDR3 is CASSFVRQGAGEAFF. CDR3 DNA: TGCGCCAGCAGCTTTGTTAGACAGGGGGCTGGTGAAGCTTTCTTT. The full variable domain, completed using reference TRBV5-1 and TRBJ1-1, is KAGVTQTPRYLIKTRGQQVTLSCSPISGHRSVSWYQQTPGQGLQFLFEYFSETQRNKGNFPGRFSGRQFSNSRSEMNVSTLELGDSALYLCASSFVRQGAGEAFFGQGTRLTVV.

This clone was counted once. The chain links TRBV29-1 to TRBJ2-7; maybe TRBD1 (5 bases). The CDR3 loop spans 14 amino acids. Germline loops: CDR1 SQVTM, CDR2 ANQGSEA. Trimming took off 7 bases at V and 2 bases at J, with 18 bases between the two ends. CDR3: CSAVTVLPPYEQYF. The CDR3 DNA reads TGCAGCGCCGTGACAGTTCTTCCCCCCTACGAGCAGTACTTC.

This chain uses TRBV5-1 with TRBJ2-7; perhaps TRBD2 as D (5 bases). V gave up 0 bases and J gave up 5 bases, with 9 bases separating them. Per germline, CDR1 SGHRS and CDR2 YFSETQ. The CDR3 runs 13 residues. The CDR3 nucleotides are TGCGCCAGCAGCTTGGCCACTAGGGACGAGCAGTACTTC. Translation: CASSLATRDEQYF.